This TCR beta chain was profiled in a study of blood T cell repertoires in COVID-19. Across the whole study: The United States, Italy and Spain provided the acute and convalescent COVID-19 samples. From T cells, B-cell-depleted T cells, or PBMCs came the material, which was cDNA or gDNA.

This CDR3 spans 14 amino acids. Study processing details: Amplified reference gene primers provided the basis for estimating nucleated cell counts. TCRdb keeps only in-frame clones here, not all; method: immunoSEQ multiplex PCR. From that table come the V and J calls and clone size; the DNA was used to work out D and trimming. The sample comprises under 110,000 clones, 76% of which are singletons, and 6.2% rests with the top ten. The Seattle patients joined while their infection was active and were tracked longitudinally afterward. The specimen was peripheral blood. The TCR originated in an elderly man with COVID-19, enrolled during active disease. This chain connects TRBV21-1 to TRBJ2-1; the table names TRBD1, a call not compared with the DNA. TRBV21-1 is a documented pseudogene. The CDR3 DNA follows: TGTGCCAGCAGCGAGGGGGACAAGTACAATGAGCAGTTCTTC. Its translation: CASSEGDKYNEQFF.